Listed below are T cell receptor beta chains from one sample, sequenced in a study of cytomegalovirus exposure and HLA in healthy donors. The protocol was immunoSEQ multiplex PCR, while the TCRdb copy is restricted to in-frame clones and leaves out a portion. Of roughly 100,000 clones listed, around 60% are singletons. The sequencing input was PBMCs. These receptors were collected from a human donor in good health. Both conserved end residues are part of each CDR3. A D gene is named only where the DNA matches it firmly. Expanded clones are given a class, and other clones once, few, many or no size at all.

D gene,J gene,V gene,clone size,CDR3 DNA,CDR3 protein
TRBD1,TRBJ1-6,TRBV14,few,TGTGCCAGCAGCCAACGGACAGGGAGCGGTTCACCCCTCCACTTT,CASSQRTGSGSPLHF
TRBD1,TRBJ2-6,TRBV28,NA,TGTGCCAGCAGTGGAGGGACAGGCCTCTCTGGGGCCAACGTCCTGACTTTC,CASSGGTGLSGANVLTF
NA,TRBJ2-1,TRBV25-1,few,TGTGCCAGCAGTGAAAGTGGATGGAGCTCCTACAATGAGCAGTTCTTC,CASSESGWSSYNEQFF
TRBD2,TRBJ2-7,TRBV27,NA,TGTGCCAGCAGTTCGACGACTAGCGGGAGATACGAGCAGTACTTC,CASSSTTSGRYEQYF
NA,TRBJ1-1,TRBV18,NA,TGTGCCAGCTCACCACCGGAACAGGTTGGATGGTCGAACACTGAAGCTTTCTTT,CASSPPEQVGWSNTEAFF
NA,TRBJ1-2,TRBV5-1,NA,TGCGCCAGCAGCTGGGGAGCCCCCGGCTCCTATGGCTACACCTTC,CASSWGAPGSYGYTF
NA,TRBJ2-7,TRBV30,NA,TGTGCCTGGAACATCTACGAGCAGTACTTC,CAWNIYEQYF
NA,TRBJ1-2,TRBV28,NA,TGTGCCAGCAGTTTGACGGGGGTTAGCTATGGCTACACCTTC,CASSLTGVSYGYTF
TRBD1,TRBJ2-3,TRBV11-2,NA,TGTGCCAGCAGCTTAGGACAGGGGTTCACAGATACGCAGTATTTT,CASSLGQGFTDTQYF
NA,TRBJ1-5,TRBV6-1,NA,TGTGCCAGCATGCGAGGTCGGGGAGGCAATCAGCCCCAGCATTTT,CASMRGRGGNQPQHF
TRBD2,TRBJ2-7,TRBV5-4,few,TGTGCCAGCAGCCTGAGGACTAGCGGGAGTTACGAGCAGTACTTC,CASSLRTSGSYEQYF
NA,TRBJ2-1,TRBV2,few,TGTGCCAGCAGTGACTACCTTGGCTACAATGAGCAGTTCTTC,CASSDYLGYNEQFF
TRBD1,TRBJ1-1,TRBV6-5,few,TGTGCCAGCAGTGGGGGGGACAGGGGGGGCACTGAAGCTTTCTTT,CASSGGDRGGTEAFF
NA,TRBJ1-2,TRBV6-6,NA,TGTGCCAGCAGTTACGGAGGGGGGGGGTATGGCTACACCTTC,CASSYGGGGYGYTF
TRBD1,TRBJ2-3,TRBV5-1,few,TGCGCCAGCAGCCGGGACAGGCGGACAGATACGCAGTATTTT,CASSRDRRTDTQYF
TRBD2,TRBJ2-3,TRBV5-8,NA,TGTGCCAGCAGCTTGGTGGGACTAGCGGGCCCTAGCACAGATACGCAGTATTTT,CASSLVGLAGPSTDTQYF
NA,TRBJ2-7,TRBV10-1,few,TGCGCCAGCAGTGGGTCCCGGGACTTATCCTACGAGCAGTACTTC,CASSGSRDLSYEQYF
TRBD1,TRBJ2-5,TRBV30,NA,TGTGCCTGGGGATCCGGGACAGGGGGCTATGAGCAGTACTTC,CAWGSGTGGYEQYF
TRBD1,TRBJ1-1,TRBV6-1,NA,TGTGCCAGCAGTGAAAGAGGGGGCGCAGGGATAACTGAAGCTTTCTTT,CASSERGGAGITEAFF
TRBD2,TRBJ2-5,TRBV29-1,NA,TGCAGCGCAGTTCCGACTAGCGGGATAGAGACCCAGTACTTC,CSAVPTSGIETQYF
NA,TRBJ2-2,TRBV9,few,TGTGCCAGCAGCGCCCAAGAGGTAGAGGACTTGGGCACCGGGGAGCTGTTTTTT,CASSAQEVEDLGTGELFF
TRBD1,TRBJ2-7,TRBV4-1,NA,TGCGCCAGCAGCCAAGACCTCAGGGCAGGGGGCTACGAGCAGTACTTC,CASSQDLRAGGYEQYF
TRBD2,TRBJ2-7,TRBV5-4,once,TGTGCCAGCGGCGCGTCGGGGGGATACGAGCAGTACTTC,CASGASGGYEQYF
TRBD2,TRBJ2-1,TRBV5-4,NA,TGTGCCAGCAGCAATAGCGGGAGGGGCATTAATGAGCAGTTCTTC,CASSNSGRGINEQFF
TRBD2,TRBJ2-4,TRBV14,few,TGTGCCAGCAGCCAAGATTGGAGCGGGGTTCAGTACTTC,CASSQDWSGVQYF
NA,TRBJ1-5,TRBV25-1,NA,TGTGCCAGCAGTCACGGACAGTTGAATCAGCCCCAGCATTTT,CASSHGQLNQPQHF
TRBD2,TRBJ2-3,TRBV19,few,TGTGCCAGTAGTAGACTAGCGAGCACAGATACGCAGTATTTT,CASSRLASTDTQYF
NA,TRBJ1-2,TRBV27,NA,TGTGCCAGCAGCCTGACAGCTAATTATGGCTACACCTTC,CASSLTANYGYTF
TRBD2,TRBJ2-3,TRBV7-9,few,TGTGCCAGCAGCTTAATTTTCGATCTAGCGGGGGAGGGCGGTACGCAGTATTTT,CASSLIFDLAGEGGTQYF
TRBD2,TRBJ2-1,TRBV5-4,NA,TGTGCCAGCAGCCCCACTAGCGGGATTTACAATGAGCAGTTCTTC,CASSPTSGIYNEQFF
NA,TRBJ1-5,TRBV4-1,NA,TGCGCCAGCAGCCAAGAAGGGGGAAGAGGTCAGCCCCAGCATTTT,CASSQEGGRGQPQHF
NA,TRBJ2-3,TRBV9,NA,TGTGCCAGCAGCGTAGGCGATCACACAGATACGCAGTATTTT,CASSVGDHTDTQYF
TRBD2,TRBJ2-5,TRBV4-1,NA,TGCGCCAGCAGCCAAGAAGGATTGGGAGCGGGACAAGAGACCCAGTACTTC,CASSQEGLGAGQETQYF
TRBD1,TRBJ1-5,TRBV28,NA,TGTGCCAGCAGCCGTTCAGGGGGCGCGGGTCAGCCCCAGCATTTT,CASSRSGGAGQPQHF
TRBD2,TRBJ2-1,TRBV19,NA,TGTGCCAGTAAACGGACTAGCGGGAAGGACAATGAGCAGTTCTTC,CASKRTSGKDNEQFF
NA,TRBJ2-2,TRBV6-5,few,TGTGCCAGCACCAAAAGGGGAACCACCGGGGAGCTGTTTTTT,CASTKRGTTGELFF
NA,TRBJ1-1,TRBV11-3,NA,TGTGCCAGCAGCTTAGACCCCGAACAGGGCTGGAACACTGAAGCTTTCTTT,CASSLDPEQGWNTEAFF
NA,TRBJ2-7,TRBV5-8,few,TGTGCCAGCAGCTTGGCCCGGGACACCTACTACGAGCAGTACTTC,CASSLARDTYYEQYF
TRBD1,TRBJ1-6,TRBV2,NA,TGTGCCAGCACGTCCGGGACAGGCCTTTCACCCCTCCACTTT,CASTSGTGLSPLHF
NA,TRBJ1-5,TRBV6-1,NA,TGTGCCAGCAGTGCCCGGGATTACAGCCCCAATCAGCCCCAGCATTTT,CASSARDYSPNQPQHF
TRBD2,TRBJ2-1,TRBV6-4,NA,TGTGCCAGCAGTGACGGGACTAGCGGGTACAATGAGCAGTTCTTC,CASSDGTSGYNEQFF
NA,TRBJ2-2,TRBV5-1,NA,TGCGCCAGCAGCTTGGGGGGCGCCGGCGGGGAGCTGTTTTTT,CASSLGGAGGELFF
TRBD1,TRBJ2-2,TRBV10-3,few,TGTGCCATTAGACAGGGGGGAAACACCGGGGAGCTGTTTTTT,CAIRQGGNTGELFF
TRBD1,TRBJ2-6,TRBV7-6,few,TGTGCCAGCAGCCCCGAACAGGGGGCGCCTGGGGCCAACGTCCTGACTTTC,CASSPEQGAPGANVLTF
TRBD1,TRBJ1-3,TRBV6-1,NA,TGTGCCAGCAGTGAAGCCCCAGGGGGCTCTGGAAACACCATATATTTT,CASSEAPGGSGNTIYF
NA,TRBJ2-6,TRBV19,once,TGTGCCAGTAGTTTACGGGCGGGCTCTGGGGCCAACGTCCTGACTTTC,CASSLRAGSGANVLTF
NA,TRBJ1-1,TRBV5-1,NA,TGCGCCAGCAGCAGACAGACGGCGAACACTGAAGCTTTCTTT,CASSRQTANTEAFF
TRBD2,TRBJ2-3,TRBV10-3,NA,TGTGCCACCAAATCGACTAGCGGGAGAACAGATACGCAGTATTTT,CATKSTSGRTDTQYF
NA,TRBJ2-1,TRBV4-1,NA,TGCGCCAGCAGCAAAAAGGGGTTTGTTAGCAATGAGCAGTTCTTC,CASSKKGFVSNEQFF
NA,TRBJ2-1,TRBV19,NA,TGTGCCAGTAGTAGGGGGGTATCTACTATTTACAATGAGCAGTTCTTC,CASSRGVSTIYNEQFF
NA,TRBJ1-5,TRBV6-1,NA,TGTGCCAGCAGTGAAGCGCGCTGGTTTTCTCAGCCCCAGCATTTT,CASSEARWFSQPQHF
NA,TRBJ2-5,TRBV4-2,NA,TGTGCCAGCAGCCAAGATAGGGGGGGTTGGACCCAGTACTTC,CASSQDRGGWTQYF
NA,TRBJ1-5,TRBV28,NA,TGTGCCAGCAGTTTTCATCCGGGATCGGGCAATCAGCCCCAGCATTTT,CASSFHPGSGNQPQHF